Presented here are 19 T cell receptor beta chains from one specimen sequenced in a study of blood T cell repertoires in COVID-19. Produced via immunoSEQ multiplex PCR; TCRdb's table is partial and in-frame only. The profile shows around 25,000 clones, over 80% of them singletons. The sample comprised peripheral blood. These receptor sequences come from a human donor with active COVID-19. The donor label of this sample is uncertain.

The chain combines TRBV6-5 with TRBJ1-5; D gene ambiguous. The germline gives CDR1 MNHEY, CDR2 SVGAGI. This CDR3 comprises 14 residues. The V gene lost 8 bases and the J gene lost 2 bases, with 13 bases spanning the gap. The CDR3: CASARVGGNQPQHF. CDR3 sequence (DNA): TGTGCCAGCGCTCGGGTAGGTGGCAATCAGCCCCAGCATTTT.

This clone has just one count. This rearrangement joins TRBV7-8 to TRBJ2-3, with 13 bases that match TRBD2. Germline CDR1 is SGHVS and CDR2 is FQNEAQ. Trimming cost V 5 bases and J 6 bases; bases outside gene matches: 8. The CDR3 is 16 amino acids. The CDR3 DNA sequence: TGTGCCAGCAGCCCCCGGACTAGCGGGGGTGAGGATACGCAGTATTTT. This codes for CASSPRTSGGEDTQYF.

CDR3 sequence reads: CASSLQGSDYGYTF. Written as DNA, the CDR3 is TGTGCCAGCAGCTTACAGGGGAGCGACTATGGCTACACCTTC. This chain links TRBV7-9 with TRBJ1-2; TRBD1 is a possible D gene (6 bases). The CDR3 sequence is 14 residues long. Germline CDR1 is SEHNR and CDR2 is FQNEAQ (reference sequence). V lost 2 bases and J 3 bases, leaving 10 bases between the germline ends. Together with reference TRBV7-9 and TRBJ1-2, the CDR3 gives the full variable domain: DTGVSQNPRHKITKRGQNVTFRCDPISEHNRLYWYRQTLGQGPEFLTYFQNEAQLEKSRLLSDRFSAERPKGSFSTLEIQRTEQGDSAMYLCASSLQGSDYGYTFGSGTRLTVV.

The V gene is TRBV7-9, the J gene TRBJ1-2, with D maybe TRBD1 (5 bases). The CDR3 extends over 16 amino acids. Germline CDR1 and CDR2: SEHNR and FQNEAQ (reference sequence). V was cut by 5 bases and J by 3 bases, with 19 bases left in between. The CDR3, as DNA: TGTGCCAGCAGCCAAATTGGCACAGGCGGAGACTATGGCTACACCTTC. Protein sequence: CASSQIGTGGDYGYTF.

This chain links TRBV7-2 with TRBJ2-1; 10 bases map to TRBD2. The CDR3 spans 19 residues. V shed 3 bases, J shed 2 bases, and the junction held 13 bases outside the gene matches. The V gene's germline CDR1 is SGHTA and CDR2 FQGNSA. DNA for the CDR3: TGTGCCAGCAGCTTGTATGACCTTAAAGCGGGAGGGGCCTACAATGAGCAGTTCTTC. Translated, it gives CASSLYDLKAGGAYNEQFF.

The genes are TRBV5-6 and TRBJ1-1; D possibly corresponds to TRBD1 (5 bases). Germline V lookup: CDR1 SGHDT, CDR2 YYEEEE. CDR3 length equals 16 residues. The germline V and J ends were trimmed by 6 bases and 6 bases, with 24 bases remaining between them. The chain's CDR3 is CASTGGSGIFLAEAFF. DNA for the CDR3: TGTGCCAGCACGGGGGGTTCAGGGATCTTTCTCGCTGAAGCTTTCTTT.

The chain couples TRBV5-1 to TRBJ2-5, with 7 bases identical to TRBD1. Germline V gene lookup returns CDR1 SGHRS and CDR2 YFSETQ. This CDR3 comprises 13 residues. Trimming cost V 4 bases and J 3 bases; bases outside gene matches: 3. CDR3 amino acids: CASSPTGEETQYF. CDR3 in DNA: TGCGCCAGCAGCCCCACAGGGGAAGAGACCCAGTACTTC.

In this sample, this clone turned up a few times. The CDR3 loop reads CASRSLATNTGELFF. Here the CDR3 DNA reads TGTGCCAGCAGATCACTAGCGACGAACACCGGGGAGCTGTTTTTT. This chain uses TRBV2 with TRBJ2-2; 7 bases are a match to TRBD2. With V trimmed by 6 bases and J by 0 bases, 4 bases remained unmatched. CDR1 and CDR2 (germline): SNHLY, FYNNEI. The length of the CDR3 is 15 residues.

The gene calls are TRBV6-5 and TRBJ1-3; D may be TRBD1 (5 bases). Trimming removed 4 bases from V and 4 bases from J, with 8 bases in between. CDR1 is MNHEY and CDR2 is SVGAGI in the germline V gene. The CDR3 spans 13 residues. CDR3 region: CASSSGEGNTIYF. The DNA of the CDR3 is TGTGCCAGCAGTTCGGGGGAGGGAAACACCATATATTTT.

The chain has TRBV7-8 and TRBJ2-2; D might be TRBD1 (5 bases). Per germline, CDR1 SGHVS and CDR2 FQNEAQ. The CDR3 consists of 18 residues. The V and J ends lost 5 bases and 2 bases respectively, with 21 bases between them. CDR3 bases: TGTGCCAGCAGCCATCAGGTCTCTGGGGCTTTCAACACCGGGGAGCTGTTTTTT. It yields the protein CASSHQVSGAFNTGELFF.

The V call is TRBV5-6, the J call TRBJ2-1; 7 bases line up with TRBD1. J lost 7 bases, V lost 2 bases, and 9 bases had no gene match. There are 15 residues in the CDR3. Germline V gene data show CDR1 as SGHDT and CDR2 as YYEEEE. In nucleotides, the CDR3 is TGTGCCAGCAGCTTTACAGGGGTTTTCGGGAATGAGCAGTTCTTC. This encodes CASSFTGVFGNEQFF.

This clone has just one count. This chain links TRBV19 with TRBJ1-6; D is possibly TRBD1 (5 bases). Trimming stripped 6 bases from V and 7 bases from J, with 13 bases between. The CDR3 consists of 14 residues. From germline, CDR1 is LNHDA and CDR2 SQIVND (reference sequence). CDR3 bases: TGTGCCAGTAGCTGGGGCAGAACCAATTCACCCCTCCACTTT. The encoded protein is CASSWGRTNSPLHF.

The chain joins TRBV19 to TRBJ1-2; no firm D call. Germline V lookup: CDR1 LNHDA, CDR2 SQIVND (reference sequence). This CDR3 spans 13 amino acids. The V gene lost 3 bases and the J gene lost 8 bases, with 13 bases spanning the gap. CDR3 loop: CASSIAGSGGYTF. The CDR3 coding sequence is TGTGCCAGTAGTATTGCGGGATCGGGAGGCTACACCTTC. Filled out from reference TRBV19 and TRBJ1-2, the complete variable domain reads DGGITQSPKYLFRKEGQNVTLSCEQNLNHDAMYWYRQDPGQGLRLIYYSQIVNDFQKGDIAEGYSVSREKKESFPLTVTSAQKNPTAFYLCASSIAGSGGYTFGSGTRLTVV.

The chain is built from TRBV7-2 and TRBJ1-1, with D possibly being TRBD1 (5 bases). The CDR3 has 14 amino acids. The V end lost 2 bases, the J end lost 4 bases, and 11 bases lay between the germline ends. Germline CDR1 SGHTA, CDR2 FQGNSA. The CDR3 is CASSLRGLSTEAFF. The CDR3, as DNA: TGTGCCAGCAGCTTAAGGGGCTTGAGCACTGAAGCTTTCTTT.

The DNA for the CDR3 is TGTGCCAGCAGCCAAGAAGGAAGGGGGGGCGGTGCAGATACGCAGTATTTT. Translated, it gives CASSQEGRGGGADTQYF. The gene calls are TRBV4-2 and TRBJ2-3, with D maybe TRBD2 (7 bases). There are 17 residues in the CDR3. Germline-derived CDR1 and CDR2 are LGHNA and YNFKEQ. V lost 0 bases to trimming and J lost 4 bases, with 17 bases between them.

V usage is TRBV19 and J usage is TRBJ2-2; 9 bases align to TRBD1. The CDR3 extends over 14 amino acids. Germline V gives CDR1 LNHDA, CDR2 SQIVND (reference sequence). V shed 7 bases, J shed 6 bases, and the junction held 6 bases outside the gene matches. The DNA for the CDR3 is TGTGCCAGTACTTGGACAGGGGAGGCCGGGGAGCTGTTTTTT. Its protein is CASTWTGEAGELFF.

The chain links TRBV9 to TRBJ1-2; 9 bases match TRBD1. In germline, CDR1 is SGDLS, CDR2 YYNGEE. This CDR3 comprises 18 residues. V dropped 0 bases and J dropped 4; count of bases not matched to a gene: 13. In DNA form, the CDR3 reads TGTGCCAGCAGCGTAGGTCGGGACAGGGTCGCAAGGGGCTATGGCTACACCTTC. As protein: CASSVGRDRVARGYGYTF.

V and J are TRBV3-1 (or the pseudogene TRBV3-2) and TRBJ2-1; 14 positions agree with TRBD2. Losses at the gene ends were 1 base for V and 8 bases for J; bases not matched to a gene: 1. The CDR3 contains 15 residues. The V gene's germline CDR1 is LGHDT and CDR2 YNNKEL (reference sequence). The CDR3 loop reads CASSQGGLAGDEQFF. CDR3 bases: TGTGCCAGCAGCCAAGGGGGACTAGCGGGAGATGAGCAGTTCTTC.

This clone occurred once. The gene calls are TRBV6-5 and TRBJ2-3; TRBD1 might be the D (5 bases). Germline lookup yields CDR1 MNHEY and CDR2 SVGAGI. The V end was cut by 2 bases, the J end by 1 base, with 13 bases between. This CDR3 comprises 16 residues. The CDR3 sequence is CASSYDPFRGTDTQYF. The DNA of the CDR3 is TGTGCCAGCAGTTACGACCCCTTCAGGGGCACAGATACGCAGTATTTT.